This TCR beta chain derives from a study of blood T cell repertoires in COVID-19 (dated by TCRdb to the early 2020s). Describing the broader study: Samples covering the acute and convalescent phases of COVID-19 were provided by collaborators in the United States, Italy and Spain. HLA class I and class II types, where available, came from metadata supplied by the sample provider rather than from assay-based typing. The repertoires were made available in a free public database intended to serve as a resource for research on the immune response to SARS-CoV-2. Deeply sampled blood TCRbeta repertoires from subjects exposed to, actively infected with, or recovered from COVID-19 were included in the dataset. The samples were drawn from two sources: the first 160 participants of the ongoing ImmuneRACE study, and some 1,300 subjects contributed by 6 global collaborators. The material from the prospective study consisted of cDNA or gDNA derived from T cells, B-cell-depleted T cells, or PBMCs. Nearly every sample came with metadata listing a de-identified subject ID, COVID-19 status, age in years and sex. On the study overall, not on this receptor specifically: The amount of clinical and demographic metadata varied by source and participant and was provided uncurated.

TCRbeta CDR3 regions were amplified from genomic DNA by means of the immunoSEQ Assay, a bias-controlled multiplex PCR. As for how the authors treated the data: Nucleated cell counts per sample were estimated from amplification of reference gene primers within the assay. To quantify the absolute abundance of each unique TCRbeta CDR3 rearrangement, sequence reads were collapsed and filtered. For each sample, productive Simpson clonality was calculated as the square root of Simpson's diversity index over productive rearrangements. Here the immuneACCESS table is served through TCRdb, limited to in-frame sequences with V and J called. Missing clones are a known gap in these copies; in checked studies unresolved V genes cover under half, and the rest lacks a known reason. V, J and clone size are taken as reported in that table, and D and trimming were inferred from the DNA itself. The sample table lists about 30,000 clones, 90% of them with a count of one. The ten largest clones represent less than 50% of the sample.

Details on this clone: This receptor's antigen is unknown. Base qualities are missing; no much larger clone stands one base away.

Inclusive of the bounding cysteine and phenylalanine, the CDR3 is 15 residues long. Only the CDR3 region is kept as DNA, spanning 45 bases read in frame from base 1. The germline V gene (reference sequence) supplies CDR1 LGHDT and CDR2 YNNKEL. Trimming removed 4 bases from V and 8 bases from J, leaving 15 bases between the germline ends. The collaborating institutions used their own protocols to collect whole blood in K2EDTA tubes. For TCRbeta analysis, collaborators shipped samples as frozen whole blood, isolated PBMCs, or DNA extracted from either of those sample types. The sample taken for sequencing was peripheral blood. Rearrangement joined TRBV3-1 (or the pseudogene TRBV3-2) to TRBJ1-6, and TRBD1 may be the D gene, going by 6 matching bases. This clonotype was sampled from a man between 60 and 75 years old with active or convalescent COVID-19. The CDR3 reads as follows: CASSPLQGSDSPLHF. The DNA sequence reads TGTGCCAGCAGCCCCTTACAGGGCTCGGATTCACCCCTCCACTTT.